These 25 T cell receptor beta chains share one sample of origin, sequenced in a study of CD8+ T cells in alopecia areata. The treatment is: oral pan-JAK inhibitor, 5-10 mg twice daily. It was cDNA, reverse transcribed from extracted RNA, that served as the sequencing template. Data came from immunoSEQ multiplex PCR; TCRdb stores just in-frame clones and leaves some out. Seen here are approximately 160,000 clones, approximately 60% observed once, and the top ten hold approximately 15%. Sequenced here: CD4+ T cells sorted from blood, sampled at week 24, from a patient treated with tofacitinib. The receptors come from a human donor with alopecia areata.

With respect to this clone: The CDR3 does not close with the conserved phenylalanine or tryptophan, likely indicating a read error. It is unclear where the CDR3 begins or ends on the DNA, so no DNA is shown, and the CDR3 is as TCRdb lists it. The V gene is TRBV6-5, the J gene TRBJ1-2. The CDR3 is made up of 12 amino acids, end residues included. Per the germline V gene, CDR1 is MNHEY and CDR2 is SVGAGI. CDR3 amino acids: CASSYSGGDAWL.

The chain employs TRBV7-9 and TRBJ2-1; 9 positions agree with TRBD1. The germline CDR1 and CDR2 sequences are SEHNR and FQNEAQ (reference sequence). The V gene end was trimmed by 0 bases and the J gene end by 1 base; junction bases not matched to a gene: 10. There are 19 residues in the CDR3. The CDR3: CASSLAGQGINPSYNEQFF. The CDR3 DNA follows: TGTGCCAGCAGCTTAGCGGGACAGGGAATCAACCCTTCCTACAATGAGCAGTTCTTC.

J is TRBJ2-3 and V is TRBV6-5, with D possibly called TRBD1 or TRBD2 (5 bases each). CDR3 length: 15 residues. Germline lookup yields CDR1 MNHEY and CDR2 SVGAGI. The V end was cut by 2 bases, the J end by 1 base, with 10 bases between. CDR3 protein: CASSYPGTGTDTQYF. CDR3 DNA: TGTGCCAGCAGTTACCCGGGGACGGGCACAGATACGCAGTATTTT.

The chain uses TRBV6-5 and TRBJ2-1; tentatively, D is TRBD2 (7 bases). In germline, CDR1 is MNHEY, CDR2 SVGAGI. The CDR3 has 16 residues. Trimming left V 1 base short and J 4 bases short, with 14 bases between. CDR3 bases: TGTGCCAGCAGTTACTTTGCGGGGGCCCGATACAATGAGCAGTTCTTC. It encodes CASSYFAGARYNEQFF.

This clone was seen a single time. The chain combines TRBV30 with TRBJ1-3; a possible D gene is TRBD1 (6 bases). Per the germline V gene, CDR1 is GTSNPN and CDR2 is SVGIG (reference sequence). The V and J ends lost 2 bases and 1 base respectively, with 6 bases between them. This CDR3 region has 13 residues. CDR3 region: CAWSTGSGNTIYF. Written as DNA, the CDR3 is TGTGCCTGGAGTACAGGGTCTGGAAACACCATATATTTT.

The chain uses TRBV19 and TRBJ2-6; 10 bases are a match to TRBD1. The CDR3 has 18 amino acids. The V gene end was trimmed by 4 bases and the J gene end by 0 bases; junction bases not matched to a gene: 6. The germline CDR1 and CDR2 sequences are LNHDA and SQIVND (reference sequence). The CDR3 DNA sequence: TGTGCCAGTAGTACCCGGACAGGGGGGACCTCTGGGGCCAACGTCCTGACTTTC. Protein: CASSTRTGGTSGANVLTF.

The J gene is TRBJ2-3, the V gene TRBV27, with a tentative D call TRBD2 (5 bases). The germline gives CDR1 MNHEY, CDR2 SMNVEV (reference sequence). CDR3 length: 16 residues. Trimming left V 6 bases short and J 0 bases short, with 16 bases between. CDR3: CASSRGRISSTDTQYF. As DNA, the CDR3 is TGTGCCAGCAGCCGAGGGCGGATTTCTAGCACAGATACGCAGTATTTT.

The V and J genes are TRBV25-1 and TRBJ2-7; possible D gene TRBD1, 5 bases. CDR1 is MGHDK and CDR2 is SYGVNS in the germline V gene. This CDR3 region has 11 residues. Deletions cut 6 bases from V and 4 bases from J, with 7 bases between. The chain's CDR3 is CASSKGYEQYF. In DNA form, the CDR3 reads TGTGCCAGCAGCAAGGGGTACGAGCAGTACTTC.

V gene TRBV2 combines with J gene TRBJ2-3, with no clear D. The V gene's germline CDR1 is SNHLY and CDR2 FYNNEI. CDR3 length: 14 residues. The germline V and J ends were trimmed by 1 base and 2 bases, with 7 bases remaining between them. CDR3 loop: CASSEDTFTDTQYF. The DNA for the CDR3 is TGTGCCAGCAGTGAAGATACTTTCACAGATACGCAGTATTTT. Supplemented by reference TRBV2 and TRBJ2-3, the full variable domain reads EPEVTQTPSHQVTQMGQEVILRCVPISNHLYFYWYRQILGQKVEFLVSFYNNEISEKSEIFDDQFSVERPDGSNFTLKIRSTKLEDSAMYFCASSEDTFTDTQYFGPGTRLTVL.

This sequence joins TRBV7-6 and TRBJ2-6; 9 bases fit TRBD2. There are 17 residues in the CDR3. The germline CDR1 and CDR2 sequences are SGHVS and FNYEAQ. V dropped 3 bases and J dropped 1; count of bases not matched to a gene: 4. The DNA for the CDR3 is TGTGCCAGCAGCTTGTTTAGCGGGGGTTCTGGGGCCAACGTCCTGACTTTC. Protein product: CASSLFSGGSGANVLTF.

The rearrangement joins TRBV2 to TRBJ1-5; TRBD1 might be the D (5 bases). CDR1 is SNHLY and CDR2 is FYNNEI in the germline V gene. The CDR3 runs to 11 residues. Trimming shortened V by 6 bases and J by 11 bases, and 11 bases separated the two germline ends. DNA for the CDR3: TGTGCCAGCAGCGCCCCGGGGGCCCAGCATTTT. Translation: CASSAPGAQHF.

Notes on this clone: The same CDR3 is also encoded by other DNA sequences in this sample. This chain links TRBV29-1 with TRBJ1-5, with TRBD1 as a possible D gene (5 bases). Germline V gene sequence: CDR1 SQVTM, CDR2 ANQGSEA. The CDR3 runs to 12 residues. Trimming pared 4 bases from V and 4 bases from J, leaving 8 bases between. The CDR3 protein is CSVGGGNQPQHF. CDR3 sequence (DNA): TGCAGCGTTGGCGGGGGGAATCAGCCCCAGCATTTT.

The chain joins TRBV15 to TRBJ1-5; D gene ambiguous. CDR1 LNHNV and CDR2 YYDKDF come from the germline V gene (reference sequence). V was trimmed by 4 bases and J by 1 base, leaving 11 bases between them. The CDR3 totals 15 residues. CDR3 nucleotide sequence: TGTGCCACCAGCAAAGAACAACTCAGCAATCAGCCCCAGCATTTT. It is translated as CATSKEQLSNQPQHF.

The V gene is TRBV15, the J gene TRBJ2-5, with unresolved D. The CDR3 covers 15 residues. The V and J ends lost 0 bases and 1 base respectively, with 9 bases between them. Germline V gene lookup returns CDR1 LNHNV and CDR2 YYDKDF (reference sequence). The CDR3 here is CATSRDLGFQETQYF. For the CDR3, the DNA is TGTGCCACCAGCAGAGATTTGGGGTTCCAAGAGACCCAGTACTTC.

The chain carries TRBV18 and TRBJ2-2; TRBD1 aligns across 7 bases. V dropped 4 bases and J dropped 5; count of bases not matched to a gene: 22. CDR1 and CDR2 from the germline V gene are KGHSH and LQKENI. The length of the CDR3 is 20 residues. This CDR3 reads CASSRARDRSTSELTGELFF. For the CDR3, the DNA is TGTGCCAGCTCACGTGCCCGGGACAGATCCACCTCGGAACTAACCGGGGAGCTGTTTTTT.

This rearrangement joins TRBV29-1 to TRBJ1-1, with 9 bases that match TRBD1. Germline assignment: CDR1 SQVTM and CDR2 ANQGSEA. V lost 7 bases to trimming and J lost 0 bases; unmatched junction nucleotides: 6. This CDR3 has 14 residues. The CDR3 DNA is TGCAGCGCCGAACAGGGGGCGATGAACACTGAAGCTTTCTTT. Translation: CSAEQGAMNTEAFF.

This clone was observed a few times. The rearrangement uses TRBV6-6 and TRBJ1-2; a weak D match, TRBD1 (6 bases). The CDR3 has 13 residues. V was clipped by 2 bases and J by 12 bases, with 16 bases between them. Germline V lookup: CDR1 MNHNY, CDR2 SVGAGI (reference sequence). The DNA for the CDR3 is TGTGCCAGCAGTTACAACCCGACAGGAGCGGACACCTTC. This codes for CASSYNPTGADTF.

This sequence joins TRBV25-1 and TRBJ1-4, with D maybe TRBD1 (6 bases). CDR3 length: 16 residues. Germline CDR1 and CDR2: MGHDK and SYGVNS. V was shortened by 5 bases and J by 0 bases, with 13 bases between the two germline ends. The CDR3 DNA is TGTGCCAGCAGTCGGACAGCCGGAACAACTAATGAAAAACTGTTTTTT. This codes for CASSRTAGTTNEKLFF.

The chain employs TRBV7-9 and TRBJ1-2, with D perhaps matching TRBD1 (5 bases). V was cut by 5 bases and J by 3 bases, with 7 bases left in between. CDR1 and CDR2 from the germline V gene are SEHNR and FQNEAQ (reference sequence). There are 12 residues in the CDR3. CDR3 amino acids: CASSAGDYGYTF. Here the CDR3 DNA reads TGTGCCAGCAGCGCGGGGGACTATGGCTACACCTTC.

The chain combines TRBV2 with TRBJ1-1, with a weak D call TRBD1 (6 bases). The CDR3 length is 11 residues. Germline values: CDR1 SNHLY, CDR2 FYNNEI. The V end lost 7 bases, the J end lost 3 bases, and 6 bases lay between the germline ends. The CDR3 protein is CASNRDTEAFF. The DNA for the CDR3 is TGTGCCAGCAACAGGGACACTGAAGCTTTCTTT.

This rearrangement joins TRBV30 to TRBJ1-5; 7 nucleotides line up with TRBD1. From germline, CDR1 is GTSNPN and CDR2 SVGIG (reference sequence). With 2 bases clipped from V and 4 bases from J, the junction kept 8 bases outside the gene matches. CDR3 length: 15 residues. The CDR3 region is CAWSMKRGQNQPQHF. The CDR3 DNA follows: TGTGCCTGGAGTATGAAAAGGGGGCAGAATCAGCCCCAGCATTTT. The complete variable domain, with remaining parts taken from reference TRBV30 and TRBJ1-5, reads SQTIHQWPATLVQPVGSPLSLECTVEGTSNPNLYWYRQAAGRGLQLLFYSVGIGQISSEVPQNLSASRPQDRQFILSSKKLLLSDSGFYLCAWSMKRGQNQPQHFGDGTRLSIL.

The chain is built from TRBV30 and TRBJ2-5; TRBD2 aligns across 10 bases. Germline V gene data show CDR1 as GTSNPN and CDR2 as SVGIG (reference sequence). The CDR3 is made up of 15 amino acids. Unmatched junction bases numbered 5, after V lost 4 bases and J lost 0 bases. In DNA form, the CDR3 reads TGTGCCTGGAAAGGGGGACTAGCGCACCAAGAGACCCAGTACTTC. Its protein is CAWKGGLAHQETQYF.

The V call is TRBV6-5, the J call TRBJ1-1; D is unresolved. Trimming took off 0 bases at V and 8 bases at J, with 7 bases between the two ends. The CDR3 runs to 12 residues. The germline V gene encodes CDR1 MNHEY and CDR2 SVGAGI. CDR3 protein: CASSYSGREAFF. CDR3 nucleotide sequence: TGTGCCAGCAGTTACTCGGGCAGGGAAGCTTTCTTT.

The chain joins TRBV27 to TRBJ2-5, with D unresolved. The CDR3 has 14 amino acids. Germline CDR1 reads MNHEY; CDR2 reads SMNVEV (reference sequence). V lost 6 bases and J 0 bases, leaving 11 bases between the germline ends. The chain's CDR3 is CASSKDWYQETQYF. In DNA, the CDR3 is TGTGCCAGCAGCAAAGACTGGTACCAAGAGACCCAGTACTTC.

CDR3 nucleotides: TGTGCCAGCACCCTAGTGGGGGCCTGGGGCACTGAAGCTTTCTTT. Encoded protein: CASTLVGAWGTEAFF. The gene calls are TRBV10-3 and TRBJ1-1; a weak D match, TRBD1 (6 bases). The CDR3 length is 15 residues. V shed 10 bases and J shed 4 bases, with 22 bases lying between them. The V gene's germline CDR1 is ENHRY and CDR2 SYGVKD.